Listed below are T cell receptor beta chains from one sample, sequenced in a study of blood T cell repertoires in COVID-19. Data came from immunoSEQ multiplex PCR; TCRdb stores just in-frame clones and leaves some out. The sample records some 230,000 clones, around 84% being singletons. Sample: peripheral blood. The receptors come from a man aged 35-49 years with acute or convalescent COVID-19. Each CDR3 is given with its conserved first and last residue. The D gene is left open where the match is weak. Clone size is not always given. Where it is, it says once, few, many or a class for expanded clones.

abundance	d_gene	v_gene	j_gene	CDR3nt	CDR3aa
.	.	TRBV7-2	TRBJ2-2	TGTGCCAGCAGCGACAGGAACACCGGGGAGCTGTTTTTT	CASSDRNTGELFF
once	TRBD1	TRBV27	TRBJ1-6	TGTGCCAGCAGTTTTGAGTCGGGACAGGTGGATTCACCCCTCCACTTT	CASSFESGQVDSPLHF
.	TRBD1	TRBV19	TRBJ1-2	TGTGCCAGCCACCGTTGGGTTGAGGGACAGGGAATCTATGGCTACACCTTC	CASHRWVEGQGIYGYTF
.	.	TRBV23-1	TRBJ2-7	TGCGCCAGCAGTCTTCCTACGAATACCCACGAGCAGTACTTC	CASSLPTNTHEQYF
.	.	TRBV7-9	TRBJ1-5	TGTGCCAGCAGCCCCCACTGCCAGCATTTT	CASSPHCQHF
.	.	TRBV7-6	TRBJ1-1	TGTGCCAGCAGCTCACTCAGGGTTTTCACTGAAGCTTTCTTT	CASSSLRVFTEAFF
.	.	TRBV3-1/TRBV3-2	TRBJ1-3	TGTGCCAGCAGCCAACAGGGACTCTCTGGAAACACCATATATTTT	CASSQQGLSGNTIYF
.	TRBD1	TRBV5-1	TRBJ1-5	TGCGCCAGCAGCCGTGGGACAGGGGATCGTCAGCCCCAGCATTTT	CASSRGTGDRQPQHF
.	.	TRBV15	TRBJ1-1	TGTGCCACCAGCCGGGACTTCATGAACACTGAAGCTTTCTTT	CATSRDFMNTEAFF
.	.	TRBV28	TRBJ1-5	TGTGCCAGCAGTTTAGGAAAGGGGCAGGTAGGACAGCCCCAGCATTTT	CASSLGKGQVGQPQHF
.	TRBD1	TRBV27	TRBJ1-5	TGTGCCAGCAGACGACAGGGGGATAAGAATCGCAATCAGCCCCAGCATTTT	CASRRQGDKNRNQPQHF
.	.	TRBV14	TRBJ2-3	TGTGCCAGCAGCCAAGATCTTACAGGGAGAGATACGCAGTATTTT	CASSQDLTGRDTQYF
.	TRBD1	TRBV6-6	TRBJ1-4	TGTGCCAGCAGACCCGGACAGGGGGCGCATGCAAAACTGTTTTTT	CASRPGQGAHAKLFF
.	TRBD1	TRBV7-9	TRBJ2-7	TGTGCCAGCAGTCGTGGACAGGGGATCGAGCAGTACTTC	CASSRGQGIEQYF
.	.	TRBV5-1	TRBJ1-5	TGCGCCAGCCGCGAAGGAGGGGATAGCAATCAGCCCCAGCATTTT	CASREGGDSNQPQHF
few	TRBD1	TRBV5-1	TRBJ1-2	TGCGCCAGCAGCTTGACCCCGGGACAGGGGGCTAATGGCTACACCTTC	CASSLTPGQGANGYTF